The rows below give T cell receptor beta chains drawn from one sample of a study of cytomegalovirus exposure and HLA in healthy donors. TCRdb's copy holds only in-frame clones and misses some; the assay was immunoSEQ multiplex PCR. The sample yields 200,000 to 250,000 clones, more than 75% seen once. Specimen: PBMCs. The receptor set was obtained from a human donor in good health. CDR3s include the opening cysteine and the closing phenylalanine or tryptophan. D genes are given only for firm matches. Part of the rows lack a size; the others show once, few, many or a class for expanded clones.

clone size	V gene	D gene	J gene	CDR3 DNA	CDR3 protein
NA	TRBV6-5	TRBD2	TRBJ2-3	TGTGCCAGCAGTTACTCGATGGCTAGCGGGTTAAGTACGCAGTATTTT	CASSYSMASGLSTQYF
NA	TRBV10-3	TRBD2	TRBJ2-1	TGTGCCATCAGGGACAGGGGACTAGCGGGAGCAGGGGTTTACAATGAGCAGTTCTTC	CAIRDRGLAGAGVYNEQFF
few	TRBV5-1	TRBD2	TRBJ2-5	TGCGCCAGCAGTAGGCGGGGGGACGGGACCCAGTACTTC	CASSRRGDGTQYF
NA	TRBV7-9	TRBD1	TRBJ1-1	TGTGCCAGCAGCCCAAGGACAGGGGTAGAGTTTGACACTGAAGCTTTCTTT	CASSPRTGVEFDTEAFF
once	TRBV7-9	NA	TRBJ2-7	TGTGCCAGCAGCCTAGGCCCGGACTCGACCTACGAGCAGTACTTC	CASSLGPDSTYEQYF
NA	TRBV5-1	NA	TRBJ2-5	TGCGCCAGCAGCTTGGGTATTAGCAGCCAAGAGACCCAGTACTTC	CASSLGISSQETQYF
NA	TRBV6-6	TRBD2	TRBJ2-7	TGTGCCAGCAGTTACTCTCCGGGAGGGCCCGACGAGCAGTACTTC	CASSYSPGGPDEQYF
NA	TRBV5-1	TRBD1	TRBJ2-7	TGCGCCAGCAGCTGGGGGACAGGTAGAGGCGAGCAGTACTTC	CASSWGTGRGEQYF
NA	TRBV5-1	NA	TRBJ2-5	TGCGCCAGCAGCCCTGATAGCGACATGTCAGAGACCCAGTACTTC	CASSPDSDMSETQYF
few	TRBV5-1	NA	TRBJ1-1	TGCGCCAGCAGCTTGAATTTTCAGGGTGAAGCTTTCTTT	CASSLNFQGEAFF